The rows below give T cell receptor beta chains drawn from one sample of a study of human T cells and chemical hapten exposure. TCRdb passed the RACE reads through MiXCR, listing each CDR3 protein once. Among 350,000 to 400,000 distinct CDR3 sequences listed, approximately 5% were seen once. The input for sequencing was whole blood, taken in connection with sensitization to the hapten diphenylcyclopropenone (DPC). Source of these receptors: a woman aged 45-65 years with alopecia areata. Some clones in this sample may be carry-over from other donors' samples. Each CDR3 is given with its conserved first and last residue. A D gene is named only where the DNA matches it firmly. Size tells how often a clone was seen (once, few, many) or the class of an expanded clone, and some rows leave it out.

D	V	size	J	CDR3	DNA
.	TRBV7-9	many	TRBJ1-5	CASSPAGPNQPQHF	TGTGCCAGCAGCCCCGCAGGGCCCAATCAGCCCCAGCATTTT
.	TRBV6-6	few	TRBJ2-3	CASRITADTQYF	TGTGCCAGCAGAATTACTGCAGATACGCAGTATTTT
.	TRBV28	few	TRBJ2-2	CASSHNWGGTNTGELFF	TGTGCCAGCAGTCACAATTGGGGCGGGACGAACACCGGGGAGCTGTTTTTT
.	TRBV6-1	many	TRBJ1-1	CASSEVKGWTEAFF	TGTGCCAGCAGTGAGGTTAAGGGATGGACTGAAGCTTTCTTT
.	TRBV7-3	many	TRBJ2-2	CASSWSGTGAGELFF	TGTGCCAGCAGCTGGTCCGGGACGGGGGCCGGGGAGCTGTTTTTT
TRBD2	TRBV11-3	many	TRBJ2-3	CASSLGATSGGTDTQYF	TGTGCCAGCAGCTTAGGGGCGACTAGCGGGGGCACAGATACGCAGTATTTT
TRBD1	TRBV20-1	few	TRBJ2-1	CSHPHTGTGDNEQFF	TGCAGTCATCCGCATACCGGGACAGGGGACAATGAGCAGTTCTTC
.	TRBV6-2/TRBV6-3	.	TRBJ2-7	CASSYSTGSGEQYF	TGTGCCAGCAGTTACTCGACAGGCTCGGGCGAGCAGTACTTC
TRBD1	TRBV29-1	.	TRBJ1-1	CSVELGTGRFSALRAFF	TGCAGCGTTGAACTGGGGACAGGGAGGTTCTCGGCCCTGAGAGCTTTCTTT
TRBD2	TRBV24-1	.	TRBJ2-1	CATSDFLASGNDEQFF	TGTGCCACCAGTGATTTTTTGGCTAGCGGGAACGATGAGCAGTTCTTC
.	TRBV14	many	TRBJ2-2	CASSQVYPGELFF	TGTGCCAGCAGCCAGGTCTATCCCGGGGAGCTGTTTTTT
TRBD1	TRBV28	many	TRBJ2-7	CASSFRGTGDEQYF	TGTGCCAGCAGTTTTCGGGGGACAGGCGACGAGCAGTACTTC
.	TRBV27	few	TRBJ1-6	CASAAGSPNSPLHF	TGTGCCAGCGCGGCGGGGTCCCCTAATTCACCCCTCCACTTT
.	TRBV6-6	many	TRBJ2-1	CASRGAGPYNEQFF	TGTGCCAGCAGGGGGGCAGGACCTTACAATGAGCAGTTCTTC
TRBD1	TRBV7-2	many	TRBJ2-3	CAIATGVADTQYF	TGTGCCATCGCTACAGGGGTGGCAGATACGCAGTATTTT
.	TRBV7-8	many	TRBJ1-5	CASSWRQNNQPQHF	TGTGCCAGCAGCTGGAGACAGAACAATCAGCCCCAGCATTTT